This TCR beta chain emerged from a study of patients and donors after allogeneic stem cell transplantation. Deletions cut 1 base from V and 2 bases from J, with 11 bases between. This CDR3 is built from 15 residues. CDR1 is LGHNA and CDR2 is YNFKEQ in the germline V gene. TCRdb independently ran MiXCR on the RT-PCR reads; one entry per CDR3 protein. In the table there are 98,000 or so distinct CDR3 sequences, around 36% of which are singletons. The TCR originated in a human donor who was either an allogeneic HSCT recipient or a stem cell or donor lymphocyte infusion donor (not recorded which). It is not recorded whose cells these are; they may come from a transplant donor. The chain has TRBV4-2 and TRBJ2-5; possibly TRBD1 or TRBD2 for D (6 bases each). The material sequenced was blood, either unsorted or a sorted T cell fraction (not recorded which). In DNA, the CDR3 is TGTGCCAGCAGCCAAGCTTGGGGGGCTCAAGAGACCCAGTACTTC. Its translation is CASSQAWGAQETQYF.